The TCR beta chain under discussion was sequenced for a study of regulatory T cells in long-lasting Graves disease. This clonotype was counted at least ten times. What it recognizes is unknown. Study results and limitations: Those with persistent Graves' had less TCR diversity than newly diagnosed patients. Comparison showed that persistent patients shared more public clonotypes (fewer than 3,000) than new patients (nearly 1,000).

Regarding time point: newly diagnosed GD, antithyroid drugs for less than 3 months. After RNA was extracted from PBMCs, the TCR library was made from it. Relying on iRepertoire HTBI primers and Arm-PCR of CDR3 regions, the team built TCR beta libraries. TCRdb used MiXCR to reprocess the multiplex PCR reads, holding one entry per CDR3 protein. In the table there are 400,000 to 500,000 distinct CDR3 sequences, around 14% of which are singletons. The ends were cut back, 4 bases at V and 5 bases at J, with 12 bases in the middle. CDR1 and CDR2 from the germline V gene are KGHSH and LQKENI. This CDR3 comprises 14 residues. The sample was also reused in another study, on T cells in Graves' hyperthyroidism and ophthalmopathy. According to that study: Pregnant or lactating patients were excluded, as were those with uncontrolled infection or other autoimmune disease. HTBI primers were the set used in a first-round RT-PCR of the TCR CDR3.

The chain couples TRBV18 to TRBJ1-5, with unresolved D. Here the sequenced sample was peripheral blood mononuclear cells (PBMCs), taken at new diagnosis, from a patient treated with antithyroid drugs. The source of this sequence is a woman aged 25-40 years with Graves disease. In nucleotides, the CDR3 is TGTGCCAGCTCACTGACACAGATCGATCAGCCCCAGCATTTT. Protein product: CASSLTQIDQPQHF. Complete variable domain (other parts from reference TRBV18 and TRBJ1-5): NAGVMQNPRHLVRRRGQEARLRCSPMKGHSHVYWYRQLPEEGLKFMVYLQKENIIDESGMPKERFSAEFPKEGPSILRIQQVVRGDSAAYFCASSLTQIDQPQHFGDGTRLSIL.